This T cell receptor (beta chain) was sequenced in a study of OX40 agonist ivuxolimab in advanced cancers. On cycle 4 day 1 and cycle 7 day 1, as well as at baseline, blood was sampled. Assay used: immunoSEQ multiplex PCR; TCRdb lists only in-frame clones, some missing. Of 65,000 to 85,000 clones listed, roughly 92% were seen once; the top ten hold 7.6%. The CDR3 is 15 amino acids. CDR1 is LNHDA and CDR2 is SQIVND in the germline V gene (reference sequence). The J segment lost 3 bases and the V segment lost 4 bases, leaving 7 bases of the junction unmatched. This clone appeared a few times. The antigen is not known. Overall study results and limits: In the 0.1-3.0 mg/kg groups, partial responders showed among the lowest expansion. Within 6 weeks, CD4+ and CD8+ blood T cells expanded clonally at 0.1 to 3.0 mg/kg. Normalized T-cell clonal expansion was also low in a subset of nonresponders.

The J gene is TRBJ1-1, the V gene TRBV19; TRBD1 matches at 8 bases. Sequencing was performed on CD4+ or CD8+ T cells sorted from blood, taken in a trial of the OX40 agonist ivuxolimab. This sequence originates from an adult with an advanced solid tumor such as melanoma, head and neck, liver or kidney cancer. CDR3 bases: TGTGCCAGTAGTAAGCAGGACAGGGTTGACACTGAAGCTTTCTTT. This sequence encodes CASSKQDRVDTEAFF.